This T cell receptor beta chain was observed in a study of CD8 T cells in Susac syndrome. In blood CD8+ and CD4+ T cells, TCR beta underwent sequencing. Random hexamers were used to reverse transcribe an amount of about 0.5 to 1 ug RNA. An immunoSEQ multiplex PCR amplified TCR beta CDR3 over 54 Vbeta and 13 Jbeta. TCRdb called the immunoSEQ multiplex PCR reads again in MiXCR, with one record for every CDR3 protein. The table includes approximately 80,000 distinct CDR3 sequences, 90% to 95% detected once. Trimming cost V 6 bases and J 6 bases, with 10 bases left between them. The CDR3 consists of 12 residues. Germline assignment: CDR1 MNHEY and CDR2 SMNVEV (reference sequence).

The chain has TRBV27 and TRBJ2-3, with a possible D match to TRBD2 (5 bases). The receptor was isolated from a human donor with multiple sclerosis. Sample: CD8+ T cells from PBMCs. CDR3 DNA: TGTGCCAGCAGCAGCGGCGTCGATACGCAGTATTTT. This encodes CASSSGVDTQYF.